Shown below are 24 T cell receptor beta chains from a single sample sequenced in a study of cytomegalovirus exposure and HLA in healthy donors. The PCR was carried out with 60 Vbeta primers and 13 Jbeta primers. The method was immunoSEQ multiplex PCR; TCRdb's version includes in-frame clones alone and lacks a portion of them. The sample includes 140,000 to 150,000 clones, 75% to 80% of them seen just once. Source material: PBMCs. These receptors were taken from a man aged 40-49 years in good health and CMV-seropositive.

The genes are TRBV4-3 and TRBJ2-2, with D perhaps TRBD1 (6 bases). Trimming stripped 3 bases from V and 5 bases from J, with 13 bases between. There are 15 residues in the CDR3. Germline values: CDR1 LGHNA, CDR2 YSLEER. The CDR3 protein is CASSHLQGRTGELFF. DNA for the CDR3: TGCGCCAGCAGCCACCTTCAGGGGAGAACCGGGGAGCTGTTTTTT.

This chain uses TRBV19 with TRBJ2-1, with D maybe TRBD2 (5 bases). This CDR3 comprises 14 residues. Looked up from germline, CDR1 is LNHDA and CDR2 is SQIVND (reference sequence). V was pared by 6 bases and J by 5 bases, with 14 bases between. In nucleotides, the CDR3 is TGTGCCAGTAGCGATGGGAGAGTTAACAATGAGCAGTTCTTC. Protein sequence: CASSDGRVNNEQFF.

The V and J genes are TRBV28 and TRBJ1-4; TRBD1 matches at 9 bases. The CDR3 runs to 16 residues. The V and J ends lost 5 bases and 2 bases, in that order; junction bases with no gene match: 6. CDR1 and CDR2 from the germline V gene are MDHEN and SYDVKM. CDR3 in amino acids: CASSTGGGRTNEKLFF. In nucleotides, the CDR3 is TGTGCCAGCAGTACAGGGGGCGGAAGGACTAATGAAAAACTGTTTTTT.

In this sample, this clone turned up a few times. CDR3 protein: CASSKQGGNTGELFF. CDR3 DNA: TGTGCCAGCAGTAAACAGGGGGGGAACACCGGGGAGCTGTTTTTT. The chain joins TRBV6-6 to TRBJ2-2; TRBD1 matches at 8 bases. This CDR3 contains 15 residues. CDR1 is MNHNY, CDR2 SVGAGI, per germline (reference sequence). Trimming cost V 5 bases and J 1 base; bases outside gene matches: 3.

The genes are TRBV10-3 and TRBJ2-3, with TRBD2 as a possible D gene (5 bases). V lost 4 bases to trimming and J lost 0 bases, with 17 bases between them. From germline, CDR1 is ENHRY and CDR2 SYGVKD. The CDR3 extends over 17 amino acids. CDR3 sequence reads: CAISGEGSTSSTDTQYF. CDR3 coding DNA: TGTGCCATCAGTGGAGAGGGATCTACCTCTAGCACAGATACGCAGTATTTT.

V usage is TRBV7-2 and J usage is TRBJ2-7, with no clear D. Trimming took 1 base from V and 2 from J, leaving 3 bases between them. The CDR3 is 12 residues long. Germline lookup yields CDR1 SGHTA and CDR2 FQGNSA. The CDR3 loop is CASSLDTYEQYF. DNA of the CDR3: TGTGCCAGCAGCTTAGACACCTACGAGCAGTACTTC.

This clone was picked up one time. The chain recombines TRBV7-9 with TRBJ2-5; weak D call: TRBD1 (5 bases). The CDR3 covers 15 residues. CDR1 is SEHNR and CDR2 is FQNEAQ in the germline V gene (reference sequence). The V end was cut by 5 bases, the J end by 3 bases, with 16 bases between. This CDR3 reads CASSVRSRGKETQYF. The CDR3 DNA reads TGTGCCAGCAGCGTAAGGTCAAGGGGAAAAGAGACCCAGTACTTC.

The rearrangement links TRBV19 to TRBJ1-2; 9 bases map to TRBD1. The germline gives CDR1 LNHDA, CDR2 SQIVND (reference sequence). The J segment lost 4 bases and the V segment lost 6 bases, leaving 9 bases of the junction unmatched. The CDR3 is 15 amino acids. The CDR3 DNA sequence: TGTGCCAGTAGCCCCCGTTGGGACAGGGTCTATGGCTACACCTTC. It codes for CASSPRWDRVYGYTF.

The CDR3 sequence: CASSYPRGHISYEQYF. The CDR3 DNA sequence: TGTGCCAGCAGTTACCCCAGGGGGCACATCTCCTACGAGCAGTACTTC. The chain couples TRBV6-5 to TRBJ2-7; 8 bases line up with TRBD1. CDR1 is MNHEY, CDR2 SVGAGI, per germline. CDR3 length equals 16 residues. V lost 2 bases, J lost 0 bases, and 6 bases stayed unmatched.

This rearrangement joins TRBV29-1 to TRBJ1-1, with TRBD1 matching over 7 bases. The J segment lost 1 base and the V segment lost 5 bases, leaving 7 bases of the junction unmatched. Germline-derived CDR1 and CDR2 are SQVTM and ANQGSEA. CDR3 length equals 14 residues. CDR3 sequence: CSVIFGTENTEAFF. In DNA form, the CDR3 reads TGCAGCGTTATTTTCGGGACAGAGAACACTGAAGCTTTCTTT.

This rearrangement joins TRBV5-4 to TRBJ1-2; TRBD1 agrees at 7 bases. V lost 6 bases and J lost 4; bases outside the gene matches: 9. The germline V gene encodes CDR1 SGHNT and CDR2 YYREEE (reference sequence). The length of the CDR3 is 14 residues. The CDR3 nucleotides read TGTGCCAGCACCCCGAAACAGGGGTTCTATGGCTACACCTTC. Translation: CASTPKQGFYGYTF.

This clone appeared once. The gene calls are TRBV19 and TRBJ2-3, with 14 bases lining up with TRBD2. This CDR3 region has 15 residues. Germline assignment: CDR1 LNHDA and CDR2 SQIVND (reference sequence). With V trimmed by 7 bases and J by 5 bases, 5 bases remained unmatched. CDR3 DNA: TGTGCCAGTACCTCAGGACTAGCGGGAGGAGATACGCAGTATTTT. As protein: CASTSGLAGGDTQYF. The full variable domain, rest sourced from reference TRBV19 and TRBJ2-3, is DGGITQSPKYLFRKEGQNVTLSCEQNLNHDAMYWYRQDPGQGLRLIYYSQIVNDFQKGDIAEGYSVSREKKESFPLTVTSAQKNPTAFYLCASTSGLAGGDTQYFGPGTRLTVL.

The chain uses TRBV5-4 and TRBJ2-7; TRBD1 agrees at 7 bases. CDR3 length: 13 amino acids. V lost 3 bases to trimming and J lost 4 bases; unmatched junction nucleotides: 4. Per the germline V gene, CDR1 is SGHNT and CDR2 is YYREEE (reference sequence). The CDR3 loop is CASSSGTAYEQYF. CDR3 bases: TGTGCCAGCAGCTCCGGGACAGCATACGAGCAGTACTTC.

The chain links TRBV6-5 to TRBJ1-3; D possibly corresponds to TRBD1 (6 bases). This CDR3 has 15 residues. Per germline, CDR1 MNHEY and CDR2 SVGAGI. V lost 7 bases, J lost 0 bases, and 13 bases lay in between. In DNA form, the CDR3 reads TGTGCCAGCAAGGCTGACAGGAGCTCTGGAAACACCATATATTTT. Protein product: CASKADRSSGNTIYF.

The rearrangement links TRBV28 to TRBJ2-2; D is perhaps TRBD2 (7 bases). From germline, CDR1 is MDHEN and CDR2 SYDVKM. The CDR3 totals 14 residues. Trimming removed 7 bases from V and 3 bases from J, with 12 bases in between. The CDR3 DNA reads TGTGCCAGCATACAAGGGGGGGACACCGGGGAGCTGTTTTTT. It specifies CASIQGGDTGELFF.

The rearrangement links TRBV29-1 to TRBJ2-5; D perhaps matches TRBD1 (6 bases). Between the trimmed V and J ends, which lost 0 bases and 4 bases, there was a span of 18 bases. CDR1 SQVTM and CDR2 ANQGSEA come from the germline V gene. This CDR3 is 16 amino acids long. The CDR3 reads CSVEDRSGAKSETQYF. The CDR3 region has the DNA TGCAGCGTTGAAGATCGATCAGGGGCAAAGTCAGAGACCCAGTACTTC.

This clone came up a few times. The chain joins TRBV27 to TRBJ1-2; no firm D call. Trimming cost V 0 bases and J 4 bases, with 12 bases left between them. This CDR3 is built from 15 residues. Germline CDR1 is MNHEY and CDR2 is SMNVEV (reference sequence). The CDR3, as DNA: TGTGCCAGCAGTTTATCGACCGGGAGAAGCTATGGCTACACCTTC. This sequence encodes CASSLSTGRSYGYTF.

The gene calls are TRBV5-1 and TRBJ2-5; 10 nucleotides line up with TRBD1. This CDR3 is 14 amino acids long. V lost 4 bases and J lost 5; bases outside the gene matches: 5. From germline, CDR1 is SGHRS and CDR2 YFSETQ. CDR3 in amino acids: CASSPGQGRETQYF. For the CDR3, the DNA is TGCGCCAGCAGCCCGGGACAGGGGAGGGAGACCCAGTACTTC.

The chain is built from TRBV5-6 and TRBJ1-4, with TRBD1 matching 12 bases. The V and J ends lost 3 bases and 6 bases, in that order; junction bases with no gene match: 3. CDR1 and CDR2 from the germline V gene are SGHDT and YYEEEE. This CDR3 spans 15 amino acids. The CDR3: CASSSGTGGYEKLFF. CDR3 DNA: TGTGCCAGCAGCTCCGGGACAGGGGGCTATGAAAAACTGTTTTTT.

The gene calls are TRBV4-1 and TRBJ2-1; TRBD1 might be the D (6 bases). Germline lookup yields CDR1 MGHRA and CDR2 YSYEKL. The CDR3 runs to 17 residues. V shed 1 base and J shed 5 bases, with 18 bases lying between them. CDR3 residues: CASSQGSGQGPNNEQFF. In DNA, the CDR3 is TGCGCCAGCAGCCAAGGGTCCGGCCAGGGGCCGAACAATGAGCAGTTCTTC.

The chain is built from TRBV5-4 and TRBJ2-2; 7 nucleotides line up with TRBD1. This CDR3 has 15 amino acids. J gave up 0 bases and V 4 bases, and 3 bases lay outside the gene matches. CDR1 is SGHNT and CDR2 is YYREEE in the germline V gene (reference sequence). As DNA, the CDR3 is TGTGCCAGCAGCAGGGACAGCTCGAACACCGGGGAGCTGTTTTTT. Translated, it gives CASSRDSSNTGELFF.

The chain carries TRBV5-4 and TRBJ1-2; 7 nucleotides agree with TRBD1. The germline V gene encodes CDR1 SGHNT and CDR2 YYREEE (reference sequence). CDR3 length: 15 amino acids. V lost 5 bases to trimming and J lost 2 bases; unmatched junction nucleotides: 9. The CDR3 region has the DNA TGTGCCAGCAGTTCATGGGACAGAGGAAACTATGGCTACACCTTC. Translated: CASSSWDRGNYGYTF. Full variable domain (remainder filled in from reference TRBV5-4 and TRBJ1-2): ETGVTQSPTHLIKTRGQQVTLRCSSQSGHNTVSWYQQALGQGPQFIFQYYREEENGRGNFPPRFSGLQFPNYSSELNVNALELDDSALYLCASSSWDRGNYGYTFGSGTRLTVV.

The chain is built from TRBV5-8 and TRBJ2-7; TRBD1 is a possible D gene (6 bases). The CDR3 sequence is 15 residues long. CDR1 and CDR2 from the germline V gene are SGHTS and YDEGEE. Trimming removed 2 bases from V and 1 base from J, with 13 bases in between. CDR3 region: CASSLPGHTSYEQYF. In DNA, the CDR3 is TGTGCCAGCAGCTTACCGGGACATACTTCCTACGAGCAGTACTTC. Combining the CDR3 with reference TRBV5-8 and TRBJ2-7 gives the whole variable domain EAGVTQSPTHLIKTRGQQATLRCSPISGHTSVYWYQQALGLGLQFLLWYDEGEERNRGNFPPRFSGRQFPNYSSELNVNALELEDSALYLCASSLPGHTSYEQYFGPGTRLTVT.

J is TRBJ2-5 and V is TRBV30; D is uncertain. Trimming cost V 0 bases and J 6 bases, with 11 bases left between them. CDR1 is GTSNPN and CDR2 is SVGIG in the germline V gene (reference sequence). There are 13 residues in the CDR3. CDR3 bases: TGTGCCTGGAGTGTACTGGGCGCAAAGACCCAGTACTTC. This gives the protein CAWSVLGAKTQYF.